The 17 T cell receptor beta chains presented below share a single source sample, sequenced in a study of shared clonotypes between healthy human individuals. Generated by immunoSEQ multiplex PCR, the TCRdb table keeps only in-frame clones and is missing some. The table records roughly 500,000 clones, approximately 79% of them present only once. Input material: PBMCs. The source of these receptors is a woman aged 40 to 50 in good health. Some clones in this sample may be carry-over from other donors' samples.

This rearrangement joins TRBV2 to TRBJ2-7, with 7 bases fitting TRBD1. This CDR3 spans 13 amino acids. J lost 2 bases, V lost 3 bases, and 1 base had no gene match. Germline-derived CDR1 and CDR2 are SNHLY and FYNNEI. Written as DNA, the CDR3 is TGTGCCAGCAGTGACCAGGGGGCCTACGAGCAGTACTTC. Its translation: CASSDQGAYEQYF.

This chain links TRBV5-6 with TRBJ1-4; TRBD1 aligns across 7 bases. The CDR3 is 14 amino acids. The germline V gene encodes CDR1 SGHDT and CDR2 YYEEEE. V dropped 2 bases and J dropped 8; count of bases not matched to a gene: 6. DNA of the CDR3: TGTGCCAGCAGCTTTTTCCAGGGGGAAGAAAAACTGTTTTTT. This encodes CASSFFQGEEKLFF.

This clone was seen a few times. This chain joins TRBV7-9 and TRBJ2-1; 9 bases fit TRBD2. Germline CDR1 SEHNR, CDR2 FQNEAQ (reference sequence). The CDR3 sequence is 17 residues long. The trim removed 6 bases at V and 1 base at J, leaving 10 bases unmatched. In DNA form, the CDR3 reads TGTGCCAGCAGTCCCAGGAGCGGGAGGCGTTCCTACAATGAGCAGTTCTTC. Translated, it gives CASSPRSGRRSYNEQFF.

This chain joins TRBV19 and TRBJ2-1; 7 nucleotides align to TRBD2. The germline gives CDR1 LNHDA, CDR2 SQIVND (reference sequence). This CDR3 region has 16 residues. After removal of 5 bases from V and 2 bases from J, the junction contained 9 bases not matched to a gene. CDR3 nucleotide sequence: TGTGCCAGTAGTCCCCCGGGGGGATCTGCCTACAATGAGCAGTTCTTC. It encodes CASSPPGGSAYNEQFF.

The genes are TRBV11-2 and TRBJ2-7; perhaps TRBD1 as D (6 bases). The CDR3 sequence is 13 residues long. The V end was cut by 5 bases, the J end by 6 bases, with 14 bases between. CDR1 and CDR2 from the germline V gene are SGHAT and FQNNGV. CDR3 sequence (DNA): TGTGCCAGCAGCCTGGGGGCAGGTGCCGAGCAGTACTTC. Its translation is CASSLGAGAEQYF.

This chain joins TRBV30 and TRBJ2-2; 7 bases are shared with TRBD2. J gave up 6 bases and V 1 base, and 8 bases lay outside the gene matches. The germline gives CDR1 GTSNPN, CDR2 SVGIG (reference sequence). CDR3 length: 15 residues. The CDR3 is CAWSARAGAAGELFF. The CDR3, as DNA: TGTGCCTGGAGTGCCCGGGCGGGAGCTGCCGGGGAGCTGTTTTTT.

In its sample, this clone was seen a few times. The genes are TRBV18 and TRBJ2-7; D is unclear. V was pared by 2 bases and J by 2 bases, with 7 bases between. The germline V gene has CDR1 KGHSH and CDR2 LQKENI. The CDR3 runs 13 residues. CDR3 residues: CASSPGDAYEQYF. The CDR3 region has the DNA TGTGCCAGCTCACCAGGGGATGCCTACGAGCAGTACTTC. Combining the CDR3 with reference TRBV18 and TRBJ2-7 gives the whole variable domain NAGVMQNPRHLVRRRGQEARLRCSPMKGHSHVYWYRQLPEEGLKFMVYLQKENIIDESGMPKERFSAEFPKEGPSILRIQQVVRGDSAAYFCASSPGDAYEQYFGPGTRLTVT.

The DNA for the CDR3 is TGTGCCAGCAGCGTAGACGGGCATAGCAATCAGCCCCAGCATTTT. Amino acid sequence: CASSVDGHSNQPQHF. V usage is TRBV9 and J usage is TRBJ1-5; D gene ambiguous. Trimming removed 0 bases at V and 0 bases at J, with 7 bases between. The CDR3 sequence is 15 residues long. Germline CDR1 is SGDLS and CDR2 is YYNGEE. Full variable domain (remainder filled in from reference TRBV9 and TRBJ1-5): DSGVTQTPKHLITATGQRVTLRCSPRSGDLSVYWYQQSLDQGLQFLIQYYNGEERAKGNILERFSAQQFPDLHSELNLSSLELGDSALYFCASSVDGHSNQPQHFGDGTRLSIL.

The gene calls are TRBV19 and TRBJ2-7; 7 bases align to TRBD2. CDR1 and CDR2 (germline): LNHDA, SQIVND (reference sequence). J lost 2 bases, V lost 5 bases, and 6 bases had no gene match. This CDR3 spans 14 amino acids. The CDR3 loop reads CASSGGGIPYEQYF. The CDR3 DNA reads TGTGCCAGTAGTGGGGGGGGGATCCCCTACGAGCAGTACTTC.

The J gene is TRBJ1-3, the V gene TRBV11-2, with D uncertain. CDR3 length: 14 residues. CDR1 SGHAT and CDR2 FQNNGV come from the germline V gene. V was trimmed by 10 bases and J by 0 bases, leaving 13 bases between them. The CDR3 loop is CAIPGTFSGNTIYF. The CDR3 DNA is TGTGCCATCCCCGGCACCTTCTCTGGAAACACCATATATTTT.

The chain links TRBV5-1 to TRBJ2-7, with 11 bases lining up with TRBD2. The CDR3 sequence is 14 residues long. The V and J ends lost 0 bases and 6 bases, in that order; junction bases with no gene match: 2. Germline CDR1 and CDR2: SGHRS and YFSETQ. The CDR3, as DNA: TGCGCCAGCAGCTTGGTACTAGCGGGAGTCGAGCAGTACTTC. It translates to CASSLVLAGVEQYF.

The J gene is TRBJ2-2, the V gene TRBV7-6, with D perhaps matching TRBD2 (5 bases). Germline V gene data show CDR1 as SGHVS and CDR2 as FNYEAQ. The CDR3 has 14 amino acids. V was cut by 1 base and J by 6 bases, with 9 bases left in between. For the CDR3, the DNA is TGTGCCAGCAGCTTAGTGGGAGCGTCCGGGGAGCTGTTTTTT. This translates into CASSLVGASGELFF.

This sequence joins TRBV11-2 and TRBJ2-1; no clear D gene. Germline V gene data show CDR1 as SGHAT and CDR2 as FQNNGV. This CDR3 spans 15 amino acids. V dropped 2 bases and J dropped 1 base, with 9 bases sitting between them. The CDR3 nucleotides read TGTGCCAGCAGCTTACTTTCGCTGTCCTACAATGAGCAGTTCTTC. It specifies CASSLLSLSYNEQFF.

This CDR3 reads CASSAGGGYSNQPQHF. The CDR3 DNA reads as TGCGCCAGCAGTGCCGGTGGGGGGTATAGCAATCAGCCCCAGCATTTT. V and J are TRBV10-2 and TRBJ1-5; weak D call: TRBD1 (5 bases). This CDR3 is built from 16 residues. The V gene lost 4 bases and the J gene lost 0 bases, with 13 bases spanning the gap. From germline, CDR1 is WSHSY and CDR2 SAAADI.

The CDR3 protein is CASRGAGRAHEQYF. The CDR3 DNA reads TGTGCCAGTAGAGGAGCCGGGAGGGCCCACGAGCAGTACTTC. The chain uses TRBV19 and TRBJ2-7, with 8 bases matching TRBD2. Germline V gives CDR1 LNHDA, CDR2 SQIVND (reference sequence). This CDR3 is 14 amino acids long. The trim removed 6 bases at V and 5 bases at J, leaving 9 bases unmatched.

The V call is TRBV28, the J call TRBJ1-1, with 11 bases identical to TRBD1. V was pared by 5 bases and J by 11 bases, with 7 bases of the junction left unmatched. Germline loops: CDR1 MDHEN, CDR2 SYDVKM. This CDR3 is built from 13 residues. The CDR3 spells CASSHRDRGEAFF. In DNA form, the CDR3 reads TGTGCCAGCAGTCACCGGGACAGGGGGGAGGCTTTCTTT.

On this clone itself: A read error may account for a junction end that differs from germline. The V call is TRBV2, the J call TRBJ1-2; 7 nucleotides match TRBD1. The CDR3 spans 12 residues. Germline V gives CDR1 SNHLY, CDR2 FYNNEI. The CDR3 bases are TGTGCCAGCAGTGAAAGGGGGCCCGCCAGCGCCTTC. This encodes CASSERGPASAF.